This TCR beta chain was retrieved from a study of shared clonotypes between healthy human individuals. For the study at large: Used for every donor were three CD4 naive, three CD4 memory, two CD8 naive and one CD8 memory plate. Study observations and caveats: The study generally estimated greater richness for naive than memory subsets.

Remarks on this clone: The antigen is not known.

As originally analysed: ImmunoSEQ only sent back junction sequences with no quality scores, so filtering was done differently. Measured with immunoSEQ multiplex PCR; TCRdb has only the in-frame clones, and not every one. That table furnishes V, J and clone size, whereas the DNA furnished D and trimming. The sample holds some 2,400,000 clones, 95% seen once. The germline V gene has CDR1 SGHTA and CDR2 FQGNSA. The CDR3 is 13 amino acids. Unmatched junction bases numbered 4, after V lost 5 bases and J lost 3 bases. V gene TRBV7-2 combines with J gene TRBJ2-7, with 7 bases matching TRBD1. The sequenced sample was naive CD4+ T cells sorted from blood. The subset here: CD45RA+ positively selected. This sequence originates from a man younger than 35 in good health. The CDR3 coding sequence is TGTGCCAGCAGCACCTACAGGGGCTACGAGCAGTACTTC. The encoded protein is CASSTYRGYEQYF.